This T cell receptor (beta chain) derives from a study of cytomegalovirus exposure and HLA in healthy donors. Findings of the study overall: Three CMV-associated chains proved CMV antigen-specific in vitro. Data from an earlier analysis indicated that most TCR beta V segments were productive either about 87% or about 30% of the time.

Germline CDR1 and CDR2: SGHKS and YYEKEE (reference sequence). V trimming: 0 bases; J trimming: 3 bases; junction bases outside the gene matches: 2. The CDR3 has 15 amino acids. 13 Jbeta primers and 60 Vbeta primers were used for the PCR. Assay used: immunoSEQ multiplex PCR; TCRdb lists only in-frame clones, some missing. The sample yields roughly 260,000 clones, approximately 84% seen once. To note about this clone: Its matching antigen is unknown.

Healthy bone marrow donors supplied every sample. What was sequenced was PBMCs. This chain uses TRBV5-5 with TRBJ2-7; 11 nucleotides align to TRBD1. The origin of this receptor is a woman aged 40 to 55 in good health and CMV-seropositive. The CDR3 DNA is TGTGCCAGCAGCTTGGGGACAGGGGGCCTCTACGAGCAGTACTTC. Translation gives CASSLGTGGLYEQYF.